This T cell receptor beta chain was recorded in a study of cytomegalovirus exposure and HLA in healthy donors. V was trimmed by 4 bases and J by 3 bases, leaving 9 bases between them. CDR1 is SGHTA and CDR2 is FQGTGA in the germline V gene. CDR3 length: 13 residues. Study outcomes and limitations: TCR beta chains numbering 150 to 200 were designated cytomegalovirus-associated. CMV antigen specificity of a few CMV-associated chains was confirmed in vitro.

Donors were nominally healthy when sampled, though unrecorded immune exposures were likely. Notes on this clone: Its matching antigen is unknown.

Use of 60 Vbeta and 13 Jbeta primers characterized the PCR. Produced via immunoSEQ multiplex PCR; TCRdb's table is partial and in-frame only. The sample has about 160,000 clones, 70% to 80% seen once. The specimen was PBMCs. This sequence originates from a man between 60 and 70 years old in good health and CMV-seronegative. The V gene is TRBV7-3, the J gene TRBJ1-2; the D is unclear. In DNA form, the CDR3 reads TGTGCCAGCAGCTCTGGGCGCGACTATGGCTACACCTTC. This sequence encodes CASSSGRDYGYTF.